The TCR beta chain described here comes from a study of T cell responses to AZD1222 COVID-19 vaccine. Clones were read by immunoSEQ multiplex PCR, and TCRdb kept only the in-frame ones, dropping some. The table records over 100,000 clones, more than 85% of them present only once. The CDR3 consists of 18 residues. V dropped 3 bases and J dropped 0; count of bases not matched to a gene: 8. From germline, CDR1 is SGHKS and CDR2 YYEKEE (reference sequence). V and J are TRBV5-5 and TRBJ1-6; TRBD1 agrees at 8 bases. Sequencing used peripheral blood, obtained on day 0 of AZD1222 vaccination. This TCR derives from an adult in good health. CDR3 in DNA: TGTGCCAGCAGCTCTCGACAGGGGCCGAGCTCCTATAATTCACCCCTCCACTTT. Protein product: CASSSRQGPSSYNSPLHF.